The TCR beta chain under discussion was sequenced for a study of cytomegalovirus exposure and HLA in healthy donors. Study results and caveats: Investigators reported 150 to 200 TCR beta chains as tied to cytomegalovirus. Most of the TCR beta V segments (in an earlier analysis) were productive either about 90% or about 30% of the time.

Primers for the PCR totalled 60 Vbeta and 13 Jbeta. The repertoire was sequenced with immunoSEQ multiplex PCR; TCRdb's copy has only in-frame clones and lacks some. This sample yields 150,000 to 200,000 clones, of which about four fifths are seen a single time; approximately 0.25% belongs to the top ten. J was trimmed by 1 base and V by 8 bases; bases with no gene match: 5. The V gene's germline CDR1 is LNHDA and CDR2 SQIVND (reference sequence). The CDR3 is 14 amino acids. The donors were healthy bone marrow donors. Donors counted as nominally healthy when sampled, yet unrecorded immune exposures were likely. Turning to this clone: The antigen is undetermined.

Sequenced sample: PBMCs. J is TRBJ2-3 and V is TRBV19; 8 nucleotides agree with TRBD1. The source is a boy younger than 18 in good health and CMV-seronegative. This CDR3 reads CASRQGLGTDTQYF. In DNA, the CDR3 is TGTGCCAGTCGACAGGGGTTGGGCACAGATACGCAGTATTTT. Variable domain in full (rest from reference TRBV19 and TRBJ2-3): DGGITQSPKYLFRKEGQNVTLSCEQNLNHDAMYWYRQDPGQGLRLIYYSQIVNDFQKGDIAEGYSVSREKKESFPLTVTSAQKNPTAFYLCASRQGLGTDTQYFGPGTRLTVL.